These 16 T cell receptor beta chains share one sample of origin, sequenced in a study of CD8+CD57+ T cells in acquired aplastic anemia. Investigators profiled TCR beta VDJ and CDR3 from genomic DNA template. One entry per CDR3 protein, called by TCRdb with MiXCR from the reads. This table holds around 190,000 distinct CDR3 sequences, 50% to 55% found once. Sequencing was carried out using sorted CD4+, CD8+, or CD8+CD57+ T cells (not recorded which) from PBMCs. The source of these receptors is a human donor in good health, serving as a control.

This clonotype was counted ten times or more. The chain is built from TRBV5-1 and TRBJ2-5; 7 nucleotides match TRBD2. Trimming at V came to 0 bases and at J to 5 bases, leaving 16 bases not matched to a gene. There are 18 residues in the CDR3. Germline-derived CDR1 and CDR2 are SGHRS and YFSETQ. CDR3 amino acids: CASSLAGGLGLGRETQYF. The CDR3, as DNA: TGCGCCAGCAGCTTGGCCGGCGGACTAGGGCTAGGTAGGGAGACCCAGTACTTC.

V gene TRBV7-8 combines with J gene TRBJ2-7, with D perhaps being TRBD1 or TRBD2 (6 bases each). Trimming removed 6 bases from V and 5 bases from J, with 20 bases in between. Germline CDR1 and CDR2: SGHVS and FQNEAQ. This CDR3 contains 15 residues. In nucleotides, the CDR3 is TGTGCCAGCAGGGAGGGACCCACAGGGTTTAACGAGCAGTACTTC. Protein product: CASREGPTGFNEQYF.

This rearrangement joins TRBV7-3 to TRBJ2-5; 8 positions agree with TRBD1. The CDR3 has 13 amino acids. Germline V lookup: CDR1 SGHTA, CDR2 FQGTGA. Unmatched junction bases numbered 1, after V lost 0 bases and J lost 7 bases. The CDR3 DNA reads TGTGCCAGCAGCTTAACGGGGACAGGGACCCAGTACTTC. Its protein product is CASSLTGTGTQYF. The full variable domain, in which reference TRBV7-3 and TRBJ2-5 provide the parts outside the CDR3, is GAGVSQTPSNKVTEKGKYVELRCDPISGHTALYWYRQSLGQGPEFLIYFQGTGAADDSGLPNDRFFAVRPEGSVSTLKIQRTERGDSAVYLCASSLTGTGTQYFGPGTRLLVL.

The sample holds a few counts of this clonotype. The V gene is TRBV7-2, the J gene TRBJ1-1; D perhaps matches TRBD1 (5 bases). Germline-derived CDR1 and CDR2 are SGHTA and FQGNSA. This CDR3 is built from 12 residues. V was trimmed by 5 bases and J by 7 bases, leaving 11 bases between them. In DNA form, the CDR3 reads TGTGCCAGCAGCCCCCAGGGAGGTGAAGCTTTCTTT. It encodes CASSPQGGEAFF.

As DNA, the CDR3 is TGTGCCAGCGGCACGGGACAGGGGTCGACTAGTACTGGCTACACCTTC. Encoded protein: CASGTGQGSTSTGYTF. This rearrangement joins TRBV7-9 to TRBJ1-2; TRBD1 matches at 10 bases. Trimming took 8 bases from V and 7 from J; bases not matched to a gene: 16. Germline loops: CDR1 SEHNR, CDR2 FQNEAQ (reference sequence). The CDR3 contains 16 residues. The full variable domain, rest sourced from reference TRBV7-9 and TRBJ1-2, is DTGVSQNPRHKITKRGQNVTFRCDPISEHNRLYWYRQTLGQGPEFLTYFQNEAQLEKSRLLSDRFSAERPKGSFSTLEIQRTEQGDSAMYLCASGTGQGSTSTGYTFGSGTRLTVV.

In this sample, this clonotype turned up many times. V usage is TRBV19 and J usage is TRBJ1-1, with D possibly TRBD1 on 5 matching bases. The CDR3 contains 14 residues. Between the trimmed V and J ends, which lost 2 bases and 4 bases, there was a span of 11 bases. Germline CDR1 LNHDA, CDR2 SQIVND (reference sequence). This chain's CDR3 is CASSIHRLATEAFF. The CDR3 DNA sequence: TGTGCCAGTAGTATACACAGGTTGGCCACTGAAGCTTTCTTT.

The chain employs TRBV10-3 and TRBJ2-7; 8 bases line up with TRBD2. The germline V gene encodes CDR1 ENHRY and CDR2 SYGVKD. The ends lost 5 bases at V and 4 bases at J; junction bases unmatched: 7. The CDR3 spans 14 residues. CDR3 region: CAISSGSPDYEQYF. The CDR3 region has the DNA TGTGCCATCAGTAGCGGGAGCCCAGATTACGAGCAGTACTTC.

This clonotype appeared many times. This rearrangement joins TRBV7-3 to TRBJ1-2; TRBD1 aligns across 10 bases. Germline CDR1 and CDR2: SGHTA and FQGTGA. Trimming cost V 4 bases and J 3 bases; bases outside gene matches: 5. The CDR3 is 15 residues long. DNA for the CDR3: TGTGCCAGCAGCTCCCCGGGGACAGGGGACTATGGCTACACCTTC. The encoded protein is CASSSPGTGDYGYTF.

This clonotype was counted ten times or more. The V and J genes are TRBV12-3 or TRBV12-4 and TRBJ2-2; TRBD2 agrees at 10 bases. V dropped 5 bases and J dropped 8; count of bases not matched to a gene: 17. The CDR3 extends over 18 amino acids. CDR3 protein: CASSSLMSGGARSGELFF. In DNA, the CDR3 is TGTGCCAGCAGTAGCCTGATGAGCGGGGGGGCTCGGTCTGGGGAGCTGTTTTTT.

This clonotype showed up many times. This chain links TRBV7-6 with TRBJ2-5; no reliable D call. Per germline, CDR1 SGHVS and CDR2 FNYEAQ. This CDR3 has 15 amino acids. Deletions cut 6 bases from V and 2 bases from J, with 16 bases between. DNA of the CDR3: TGTGCCAGCAGTTTTAACCCCGACCCACAAGAGACCCAGTACTTC. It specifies CASSFNPDPQETQYF.

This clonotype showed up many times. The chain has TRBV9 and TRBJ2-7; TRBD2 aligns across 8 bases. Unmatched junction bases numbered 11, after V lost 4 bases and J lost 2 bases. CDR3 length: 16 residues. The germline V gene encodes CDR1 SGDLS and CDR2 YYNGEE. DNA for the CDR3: TGTGCCAGCAGCCCGCGGGGGGCGAGGGATCCCTACGAGCAGTACTTC. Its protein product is CASSPRGARDPYEQYF. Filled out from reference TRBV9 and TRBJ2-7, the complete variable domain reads DSGVTQTPKHLITATGQRVTLRCSPRSGDLSVYWYQQSLDQGLQFLIQYYNGEERAKGNILERFSAQQFPDLHSELNLSSLELGDSALYFCASSPRGARDPYEQYFGPGTRLTVT.

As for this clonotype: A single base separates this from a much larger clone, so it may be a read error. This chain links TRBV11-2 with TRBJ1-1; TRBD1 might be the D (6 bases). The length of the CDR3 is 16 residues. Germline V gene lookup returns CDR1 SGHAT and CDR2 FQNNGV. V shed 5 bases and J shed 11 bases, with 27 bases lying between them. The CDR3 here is CASSPETGRVMRGAFF. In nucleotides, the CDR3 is TGTGCCAGCAGCCCGGAGACAGGTCGTGTCATGAGGGGGGCTTTCTTT.

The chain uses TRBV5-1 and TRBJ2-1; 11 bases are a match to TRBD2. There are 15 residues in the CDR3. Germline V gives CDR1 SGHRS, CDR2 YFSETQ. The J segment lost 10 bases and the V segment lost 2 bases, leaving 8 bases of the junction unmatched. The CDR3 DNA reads TGCGCCAGCAGCTTCGTTCCACTAGCGGGAGCCGAGCAGTTCTTC. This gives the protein CASSFVPLAGAEQFF.

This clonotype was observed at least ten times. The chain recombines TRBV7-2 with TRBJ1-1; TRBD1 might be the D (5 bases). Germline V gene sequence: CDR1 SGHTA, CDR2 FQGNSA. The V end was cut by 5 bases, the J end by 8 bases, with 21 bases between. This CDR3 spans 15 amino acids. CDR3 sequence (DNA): TGTGCCAGCAGCGTCCTTTGGACACGAGGGGAAGAAGCTTTCTTT. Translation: CASSVLWTRGEEAFF.

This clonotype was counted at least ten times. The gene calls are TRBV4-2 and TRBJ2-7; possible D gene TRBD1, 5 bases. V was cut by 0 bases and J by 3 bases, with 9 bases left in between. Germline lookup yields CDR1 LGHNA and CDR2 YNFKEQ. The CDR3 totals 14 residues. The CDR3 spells CASSQEPQGYEQYF. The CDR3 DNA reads TGTGCCAGCAGCCAAGAGCCGCAGGGCTACGAGCAGTACTTC.

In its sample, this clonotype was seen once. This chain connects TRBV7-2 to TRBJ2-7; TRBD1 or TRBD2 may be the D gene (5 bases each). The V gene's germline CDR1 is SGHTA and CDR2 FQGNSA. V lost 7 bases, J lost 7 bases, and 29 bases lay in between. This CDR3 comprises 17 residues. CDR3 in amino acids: CASTTTHGAGSWGEQYF. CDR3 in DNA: TGTGCCAGCACCACCACACATGGGGCAGGTTCTTGGGGGGAGCAGTACTTC.